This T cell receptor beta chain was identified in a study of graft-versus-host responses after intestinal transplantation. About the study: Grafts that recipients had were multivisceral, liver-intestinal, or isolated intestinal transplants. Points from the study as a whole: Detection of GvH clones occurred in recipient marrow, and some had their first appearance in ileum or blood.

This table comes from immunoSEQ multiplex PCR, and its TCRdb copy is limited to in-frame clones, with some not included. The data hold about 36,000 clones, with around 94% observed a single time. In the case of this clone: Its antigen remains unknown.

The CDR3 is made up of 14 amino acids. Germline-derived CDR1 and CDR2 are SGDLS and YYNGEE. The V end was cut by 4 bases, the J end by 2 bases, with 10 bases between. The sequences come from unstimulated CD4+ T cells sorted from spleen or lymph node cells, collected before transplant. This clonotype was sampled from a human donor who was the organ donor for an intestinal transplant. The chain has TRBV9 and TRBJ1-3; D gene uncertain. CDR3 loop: CASSQTGAGNTIYF. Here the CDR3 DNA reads TGTGCCAGCAGCCAAACTGGAGCTGGAAACACCATATATTTT.